This T cell receptor beta chain was retrieved from a study of post-analysis software for immune sequencing data. Study-wide findings and caveats: Samples made in the same batch grouped tightly together by F measure. When patients were compared with controls, 4 or 5 TRBV segments were more frequent, TRBV5-6, TRBV5-1 and TRBV20-1 among them. Normalized Chao1 diversity in multiple sclerosis patients fell significantly below that of controls.

This clonotype was seen ten or more times. Its antigen is unidentified. cDNA libraries for TCR beta contained unique molecular identifiers. From approximately 1 to 10 million T cells, 500,000 or so cDNA molecules were obtained. In TCRdb, the PCR reads were re-called with MiXCR into one record per CDR3 protein. The repertoire holds roughly 540,000 distinct CDR3 sequences, with 34% as singletons. This CDR3 has 12 residues. Between the trimmed V and J ends, which lost 3 bases and 4 bases, there was a span of 6 bases. Germline lookup yields CDR1 WNHNN and CDR2 SYGVQD (reference sequence). The TCR was taken from a girl under 18 with multiple sclerosis. The sample consisted of blood. The rearrangement joins TRBV10-1 to TRBJ2-5; D is unresolved. The CDR3 sequence is CASSDDPETQYF. As DNA, the CDR3 is TGCGCCAGCAGTGACGATCCAGAGACCCAGTACTTC.